These 7 T cell receptor beta chains share one sample of origin, sequenced in a study of cytomegalovirus exposure and HLA in healthy donors. Researchers ran the PCR with 60 Vbeta and 13 Jbeta primers. Repertoires were generated with immunoSEQ multiplex PCR, while TCRdb's copy carries only in-frame clones and drops some. Here the sample spans some 150,000 clones, about three quarters being singletons. What was sequenced was PBMCs. Receptors were obtained from a female donor in good health and CMV-seropositive.

The V and J genes are TRBV6-1 and TRBJ1-5, with a weak D call TRBD1 (6 bases). The germline CDR1 and CDR2 sequences are MNHNS and SASEGT. The CDR3 is 14 amino acids. Trimming removed 2 bases at V and 5 bases at J, with 10 bases between. The CDR3: CASSETDRYQPQHF. CDR3 coding DNA: TGTGCCAGCAGTGAAACGGACAGATATCAGCCCCAGCATTTT.

The CDR3 here is CASQHRREALDEQYF. In DNA form, the CDR3 reads TGTGCCAGCCAACACCGGCGGGAGGCTCTTGACGAGCAGTACTTC. V is TRBV18 and J is TRBJ2-7; 8 bases align to TRBD2. This CDR3 is built from 15 residues. Germline V gives CDR1 KGHSH, CDR2 LQKENI. The V segment lost 8 bases and the J segment 5 bases; nucleotides outside the gene matches: 14.

For the CDR3, the DNA is TGTGCCAGCTCACCGAGCGCGGGGACTTTCTACAATGAGCAGTTCTTC. It specifies CASSPSAGTFYNEQFF. This rearrangement joins TRBV18 to TRBJ2-1; tentative D call: TRBD2 (6 bases). This CDR3 has 16 residues. CDR1 is KGHSH and CDR2 is LQKENI in the germline V gene. With 3 bases removed from V and 3 bases from J, the gap between germline ends came to 15 bases.

The chain couples TRBV19 to TRBJ2-7; 7 positions agree with TRBD1. This CDR3 has 16 residues. The trim removed 3 bases at V and 0 bases at J, leaving 8 bases unmatched. Germline V lookup: CDR1 LNHDA, CDR2 SQIVND (reference sequence). Here the CDR3 reads CASSMGPRQGSYEQYF. The CDR3 nucleotides are TGTGCCAGTAGTATGGGCCCACGACAGGGCTCCTACGAGCAGTACTTC. Variable domain in full (rest from reference TRBV19 and TRBJ2-7): DGGITQSPKYLFRKEGQNVTLSCEQNLNHDAMYWYRQDPGQGLRLIYYSQIVNDFQKGDIAEGYSVSREKKESFPLTVTSAQKNPTAFYLCASSMGPRQGSYEQYFGPGTRLTVT.

The chain is built from TRBV7-9 and TRBJ2-5, with D possibly TRBD1 on 6 matching bases. The CDR3 is 13 residues long. The germline V gene encodes CDR1 SEHNR and CDR2 FQNEAQ (reference sequence). V was shortened by 5 bases and J by 3 bases, with 10 bases between the two germline ends. In DNA form, the CDR3 reads TGTGCCAGCAGCCTGGACAGTGAAGAGACCCAGTACTTC. This translates into CASSLDSEETQYF.

This clone was counted once. This sequence joins TRBV19 and TRBJ1-1; 7 bases align to TRBD1. The CDR3 has 14 residues. CDR1 is LNHDA, CDR2 SQIVND, per germline (reference sequence). V was clipped by 3 bases and J by 4 bases; unmatched bases: 5. The CDR3 DNA is TGTGCCAGTAGTATTCAGGCAGGGGGCACTGAAGCTTTCTTT. Protein: CASSIQAGGTEAFF.

The chain links TRBV30 to TRBJ2-1, with a possible D match to TRBD1 (6 bases). V was shortened by 2 bases and J by 2 bases, with 13 bases between the two germline ends. Germline lookup yields CDR1 GTSNPN and CDR2 SVGIG (reference sequence). The CDR3 covers 15 residues. The CDR3 sequence: CAWSSLQGTYNEQFF. In nucleotides, the CDR3 is TGTGCCTGGAGTTCCCTACAGGGAACCTACAATGAGCAGTTCTTC.